This T cell receptor (beta chain) stems from a study of identifying expanded T cells in peripheral blood. Findings and limits, study-wide: Over two and four weeks, about 15 and 19 clones changed, versus around 1.1 between replicates.

On this clone itself: Antigen specificity is unknown.

Clones were sequenced by immunoSEQ multiplex PCR, and TCRdb holds only the in-frame ones, with some missing. The repertoire has some 80,000 clones, approximately 90% of them found once; the top ten carry roughly 7%. There are 13 residues in the CDR3. The germline V gene has CDR1 KGHSH and CDR2 LQKENI. V shed 2 bases and J 8 bases; nucleotides not matched to a gene: 5. The J gene is TRBJ1-2, the V gene TRBV18; 7 bases agree with TRBD1. The source of this sequence is a person between 18 and 75 years old in good health. Material: blood. CDR3 bases: TGTGCCAGCTCACCAGGAGGGGGCGAAGGCTACACCTTC. This sequence encodes CASSPGGGEGYTF.